This section outlines one T cell receptor (beta chain) sequence together with its context. Its specificity is not known. The data derive from a study of T cell responses to AZD1222 COVID-19 vaccine. The CDR3 extends over 14 amino acids. V trimming: 2 bases; J trimming: 3 bases; junction bases outside the gene matches: 3. Looked up from germline, CDR1 is LGHNA and CDR2 is YNFKEQ. Study results and caveats: Females outnumbered males among donors, who were mostly white British; clonal diversity was possibly underestimated. Nearly half of spike-specific TCRs reportedly target unmutated variant regions.

Produced via immunoSEQ multiplex PCR; TCRdb's table is partial and in-frame only. In the table there are approximately 200,000 clones, roughly nine tenths of which are singletons. Combined were second doses at about 4 or about 12 weeks. This clonotype was sampled from an adult who received the AZD1222 COVID-19 vaccine. V is TRBV4-2 and J is TRBJ2-5, with TRBD2 matching over 7 bases. Source: peripheral blood, taken 28 days after the second AZD1222 dose. CDR3 bases: TGTGCCAGCAGCCAAAGCGGGATGGAAGAGACCCAGTACTTC. Translation: CASSQSGMEETQYF.